This T cell receptor beta chain derives from a study of regulatory T cells in long-lasting Graves disease. Study at large: Patients with persistent Graves' disease had over 5 years of antithyroid drugs and persistent TSH receptor antibodies.

General observations from the study: There were preferences for TRBV28, TRBJ1-2 and TRBJ2-5 in persistent disease.

The sample holds many counts of this clonotype. Its antigen remains unidentified. Sequencing libraries for TCR beta were prepared with iRepertoire HTBI primers and Arm-PCR of CDR3 regions. Each CDR3 protein gets one entry after TCRdb re-called the multiplex PCR reads with MiXCR. This table holds 390,000 or so distinct CDR3 sequences, approximately 23% found once. CDR3 length equals 13 residues. V lost 0 bases to trimming and J lost 4 bases, with 6 bases between them. Germline V gene sequence: CDR1 MNHEY, CDR2 SVGAGI. Specified time point: persistent/refractory GD, antithyroid drugs over 5 years with positive TRAb. Isolated PBMC RNA provided the starting material for the TCR library. The source of the patients was an endocrinology department in Xi'an, China.

This clonotype originated in a woman in her 40s with Graves disease. The sequencing here drew on peripheral blood mononuclear cells (PBMCs), taken when the disease was refractory, from a patient treated with antithyroid drugs. The chain couples TRBV6-5 to TRBJ1-1; no definite D call. The DNA of the CDR3 is TGTGCCAGCAGTTACTCACCAGCCACTGAAGCTTTCTTT. Protein: CASSYSPATEAFF.